These T cell receptor beta chains were read from a single sample in a study of blood T cell repertoires in COVID-19. Sequencing was performed with immunoSEQ multiplex PCR; in TCRdb, only in-frame clones are kept and a portion is missing. Among 90,000 to 150,000 clones listed, 87% were seen once. The sample taken for sequencing was peripheral blood. These receptors were obtained from a human donor in a cohort sampled during active COVID-19. CDR3s leave out the opening cysteine and the closing phenylalanine or tryptophan. D genes are given only for firm matches.

TRBJ1-2 | . | TRBV3-1/TRBV3-2 | ASSHSGQPGGGYT
TRBJ2-1 | TRBD2 | TRBV9 | ASSWTSGGHNEQF
TRBJ2-3 | . | TRBV29-1 | SVDPGANTDTQY
TRBJ2-1 | TRBD2 | TRBV7-9 | ASSLLAGGPLAYNEQF
TRBJ2-7 | TRBD1 | TRBV28 | ASSGQGHEQY
TRBJ1-4 | . | TRBV5-1 | ASSLAQGGGEKLF
TRBJ2-7 | . | TRBV2 | ASSKLTYEQY
TRBJ1-5 | . | TRBV3-1/TRBV3-2 | ASSQAGINQPQH
TRBJ2-7 | . | TRBV28 | ASSPYVGLREQY
TRBJ2-3 | TRBD2 | TRBV5-1 | ASSLTSGRRTDTQY
TRBJ2-2 | TRBD2 | TRBV5-8 | ASTTGGLAGVTGELF
TRBJ1-5 | . | TRBV27 | ASSPRDIRQPQH
TRBJ1-5 | TRBD1 | TRBV28 | ASTPDRVVQPQH
TRBJ1-2 | . | TRBV3-1/TRBV3-2 | ASSRTERYGYT
TRBJ1-1 | . | TRBV9 | ASSPRDGGGTEAF
TRBJ1-1 | . | TRBV7-3 | ASSFQMNTEAF
TRBJ1-1 | . | TRBV3-1/TRBV3-2 | ASSQTADTEAF
TRBJ2-7 | . | TRBV3-1/TRBV3-2 | ASSQGKAGVAYEQY
TRBJ2-7 | TRBD1 | TRBV5-1 | ASSPTGGSSYEQY
TRBJ2-3 | . | TRBV24-1 | ATSYTDTQY
TRBJ2-3 | . | TRBV5-1 | ASSLVQGTDTQY
TRBJ1-5 | . | TRBV6-7 | ASSYSTLGDTDSNQPQH
TRBJ2-4 | . | TRBV7-9 | ASSLAGGNIQY
TRBJ2-1 | . | TRBV6-5 | ASRKRVLYNEQF
TRBJ1-2 | . | TRBV12-5 | ASGPQGRGYT
TRBJ2-1 | TRBD1 | TRBV12-5 | ASGNSPGQGGNEQF
TRBJ2-2 | . | TRBV7-2 | ASSLDTGTGELF
TRBJ2-7 | . | TRBV4-1 | ASSQDPSSLGRY
TRBJ2-1 | TRBD2 | TRBV5-1 | ASSLAAGRGNEQF
TRBJ2-7 | TRBD1 | TRBV27 | ASSPRGTGFNEQY
TRBJ1-1 | TRBD1 | TRBV5-5 | ASSPSPTGLNTEAF
TRBJ1-5 | . | TRBV18 | ASSPSGGDQPQH
TRBJ1-5 | . | TRBV5-5 | ASSLSGGRQPQH
TRBJ1-1 | TRBD1 | TRBV10-3 | AIRVGTALNTEAF
TRBJ2-7 | . | TRBV29-1 | SVEDLRQGRGQY
TRBJ1-2 | . | TRBV5-1 | ASSPGEYYGYT
TRBJ2-2 | TRBD2 | TRBV27 | ASTPRRGTSGRSGELF
TRBJ2-1 | TRBD2 | TRBV12-5 | ASALAASGSNEQF
TRBJ1-1 | . | TRBV19 | ASTFSPRGRTLWDTEAF
TRBJ2-5 | TRBD1 | TRBV5-1 | ASSVSGTGRETQY
TRBJ1-1 | TRBD1 | TRBV7-9 | ASSFGTGEITEAF